This is a list of T cell receptor beta chains from one sample in a study of OX40 agonist ivuxolimab in advanced cancers. The assay was immunoSEQ multiplex PCR, and TCRdb's table has in-frame clones only and misses some. The sample contains 72,000 or so clones, 80% to 85% of which appear only once. The starting material was CD4+ or CD8+ T cells sorted from blood, obtained in a trial of the OX40 agonist ivuxolimab. Receptor source: an adult with an advanced solid tumor such as melanoma, head and neck, liver or kidney cancer. CDR3s include the opening cysteine and the closing phenylalanine or tryptophan. A D gene is named only where the DNA matches it firmly. Size is stated for part of the rows, as once, few or many counts, or as a class when the clone is expanded.

TRBJ2-7,.,TRBV21-1,.,CASSKGHKELGESYEQYF,TGTGCCAGCAGCAAAGGTCATAAAGAACTGGGGGAATCCTACGAGCAGTACTTC
TRBJ2-5,TRBD2,TRBV19,.,CASSRDYSETQYF,TGTGCCAGTAGTAGGGACTATTCGGAGACCCAGTACTTC
TRBJ2-7,.,TRBV4-1,.,CASSQEVGGTALGEQYF,TGCGCCAGCAGCCAAGAGGTTGGAGGGACAGCCCTCGGCGAGCAGTACTTC
TRBJ2-1,.,TRBV7-2,.,CASSLAGSHEQFF,TGTGCCAGCAGCTTAGCGGGTAGCCATGAGCAGTTCTTC
TRBJ1-1,.,TRBV7-2,.,CASSLDPRTEAFF,TGTGCCAGCAGCTTAGACCCCCGGACGGAAGCTTTCTTT
TRBJ2-1,.,TRBV20-1,once,CSASFIIEQFF,TGCAGTGCTAGTTTCATCATCGAGCAGTTCTTC
TRBJ2-7,.,TRBV5-1,.,CASSLAQPDYEQYF,TGCGCCAGCAGCTTGGCACAGCCGGACTACGAGCAGTACTTC
TRBJ1-5,.,TRBV19,.,CASSIAGYNQPQHF,TGTGCCAGTAGTATAGCAGGGTACAATCAGCCCCAGCATTTT
TRBJ2-1,TRBD2,TRBV9,.,CASSARLAEYNEQFF,TGTGCCAGCAGCGCCCGACTAGCGGAGTACAATGAGCAGTTCTTC
TRBJ2-1,.,TRBV6-5,once,CASSHPEHNEQFF,TGTGCCAGCAGCCACCCGGAACACAATGAGCAGTTCTTC
TRBJ2-2,.,TRBV18,.,CASSRGGRPGQNTGELFF,TGTGCCAGCTCACGGGGTGGCAGGCCAGGACAGAACACCGGGGAGCTGTTTTTT
TRBJ2-5,.,TRBV7-7,.,CASSRQSGSQETQYF,TGTGCTAGCAGCCGACAGAGCGGATCTCAAGAGACCCAGTACTTC
TRBJ1-2,.,TRBV2,.,CASSDQPNYGYTF,TGTGCCAGCAGTGATCAGCCTAACTATGGCTACACCTTC
TRBJ1-4,.,TRBV9,few,CASSNGAAANEKLFF,TGTGCCAGCAGCAACGGGGCTGCGGCTAATGAAAAACTGTTTTTT
TRBJ1-3,.,TRBV7-9,.,CASSPGQGSSSGNTIYF,TGTGCCAGCAGCCCCGGGCAGGGGAGCAGTTCTGGAAACACCATATATTTT
TRBJ1-5,.,TRBV19,.,CASSIIHGPQPQHF,TGTGCCAGTAGTATAATCCACGGGCCTCAGCCCCAGCATTTT
TRBJ1-1,.,TRBV11-2,.,CASSPDLALPSEAFF,TGTGCCAGCAGCCCCGATTTGGCGCTTCCGAGTGAAGCTTTCTTT
TRBJ2-6,TRBD1,TRBV5-1,.,CASSLTGAFGANVLTF,TGCGCCAGCAGCTTGACAGGGGCGTTTGGGGCCAACGTCCTGACTTTC
TRBJ1-1,.,TRBV21-1,few,CASSKEAQVRGVEAFF,TGTGCCAGCAGCAAAGAGGCGCAGGTTCGTGGTGTTGAAGCTTTCTTT
TRBJ2-5,.,TRBV29-1,once,CSVEEYAETQYF,TGCAGCGTTGAAGAGTACGCCGAGACCCAGTACTTC
TRBJ1-6,TRBD1,TRBV6-5,.,CASSYQGAGSPLHF,TGTGCCAGCAGTTACCAGGGGGCGGGATCACCCCTCCACTTT
TRBJ2-3,TRBD2,TRBV28,.,CASLSGGYTDTQYF,TGTGCCAGCCTAAGCGGGGGCTACACAGATACGCAGTATTTT
TRBJ2-7,.,TRBV7-8,.,CASSRSYEQYF,TGTGCCAGCAGCAGGAGCTACGAGCAGTACTTC
TRBJ1-4,TRBD1,TRBV27,.,CASSSARTGARWATNEKLFF,TGTGCCAGCAGTTCCGCCCGGACAGGGGCAAGATGGGCAACTAATGAAAAACTGTTTTTT
TRBJ2-2,.,TRBV6-1,.,CASSVASTANTGELFF,TGTGCCAGCAGTGTCGCTTCGACCGCGAACACCGGGGAGCTGTTTTTT
TRBJ1-2,.,TRBV28,.,CASSNGGAPTF,TGTGCCAGCAGCAACGGGGGGGCGCCGACCTTC
TRBJ1-1,.,TRBV7-9,.,CASSLIVGDTEAFF,TGTGCCAGCAGCTTAATCGTGGGGGATACTGAAGCTTTCTTT